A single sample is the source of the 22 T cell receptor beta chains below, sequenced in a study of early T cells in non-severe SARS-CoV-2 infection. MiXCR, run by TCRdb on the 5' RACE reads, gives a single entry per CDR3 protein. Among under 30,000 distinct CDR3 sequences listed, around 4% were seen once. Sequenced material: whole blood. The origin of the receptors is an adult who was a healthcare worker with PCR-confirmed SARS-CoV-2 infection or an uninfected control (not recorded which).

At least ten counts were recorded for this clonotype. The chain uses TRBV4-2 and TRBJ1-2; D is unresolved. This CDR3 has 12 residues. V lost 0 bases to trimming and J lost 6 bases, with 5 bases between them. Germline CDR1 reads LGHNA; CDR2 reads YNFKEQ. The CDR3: CASSQDWDGYTF. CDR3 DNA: TGTGCCAGCAGCCAAGATTGGGATGGCTACACCTTC.

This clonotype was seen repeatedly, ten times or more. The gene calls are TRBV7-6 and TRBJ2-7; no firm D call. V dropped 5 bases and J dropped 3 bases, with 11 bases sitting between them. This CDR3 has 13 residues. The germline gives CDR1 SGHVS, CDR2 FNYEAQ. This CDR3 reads CASSHGSGYEQYF. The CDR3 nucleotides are TGTGCCAGCAGCCATGGCTCGGGCTACGAGCAGTACTTC. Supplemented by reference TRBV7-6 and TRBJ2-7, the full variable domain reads GAGVSQSPRYKVTKRGQDVALRCDPISGHVSLYWYRQALGQGPEFLTYFNYEAQQDKSGLPNDRFSAERPEGSISTLTIQRTEQRDSAMYRCASSHGSGYEQYFGPGTRLTVT.

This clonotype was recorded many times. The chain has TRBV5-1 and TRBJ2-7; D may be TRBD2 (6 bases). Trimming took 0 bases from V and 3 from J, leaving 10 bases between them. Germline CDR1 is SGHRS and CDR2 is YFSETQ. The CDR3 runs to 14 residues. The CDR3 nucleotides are TGCGCCAGCAGCTTGGCCTTAGCGGTCTACGAGCAGTACTTC. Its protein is CASSLALAVYEQYF. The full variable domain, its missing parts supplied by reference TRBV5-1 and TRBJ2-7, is KAGVTQTPRYLIKTRGQQVTLSCSPISGHRSVSWYQQTPGQGLQFLFEYFSETQRNKGNFPGRFSGRQFSNSRSEMNVSTLELGDSALYLCASSLALAVYEQYFGPGTRLTVT.

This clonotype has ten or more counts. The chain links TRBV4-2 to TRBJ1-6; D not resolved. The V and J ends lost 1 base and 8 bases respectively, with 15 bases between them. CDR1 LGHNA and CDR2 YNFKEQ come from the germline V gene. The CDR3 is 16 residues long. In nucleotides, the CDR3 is TGTGCCAGCAGCCAAGTTGCGGGCCATCGAGATTCACCCCTCCACTTT. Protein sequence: CASSQVAGHRDSPLHF.

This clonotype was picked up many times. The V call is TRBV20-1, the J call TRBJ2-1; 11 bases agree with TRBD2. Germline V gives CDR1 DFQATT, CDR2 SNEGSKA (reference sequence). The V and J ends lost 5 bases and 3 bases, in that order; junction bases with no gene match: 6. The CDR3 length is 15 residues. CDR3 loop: CSAPTSGAYYNEQFF. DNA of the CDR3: TGCAGTGCTCCGACTAGCGGGGCCTACTACAATGAGCAGTTCTTC.

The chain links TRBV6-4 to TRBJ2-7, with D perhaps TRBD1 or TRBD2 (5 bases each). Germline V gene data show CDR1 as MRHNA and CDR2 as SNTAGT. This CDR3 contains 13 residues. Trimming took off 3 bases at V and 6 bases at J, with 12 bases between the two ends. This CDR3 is CASSEAPGTEQYF. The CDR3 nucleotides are TGTGCCAGCAGTGAGGCGCCAGGGACCGAGCAGTACTTC.

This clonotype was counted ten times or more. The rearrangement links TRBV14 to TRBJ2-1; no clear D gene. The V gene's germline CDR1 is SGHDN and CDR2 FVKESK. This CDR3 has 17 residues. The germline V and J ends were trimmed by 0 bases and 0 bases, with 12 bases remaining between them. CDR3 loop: CASSQDVILSSYNEQFF. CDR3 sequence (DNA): TGTGCCAGCAGCCAAGATGTGATTCTCAGCTCCTACAATGAGCAGTTCTTC.

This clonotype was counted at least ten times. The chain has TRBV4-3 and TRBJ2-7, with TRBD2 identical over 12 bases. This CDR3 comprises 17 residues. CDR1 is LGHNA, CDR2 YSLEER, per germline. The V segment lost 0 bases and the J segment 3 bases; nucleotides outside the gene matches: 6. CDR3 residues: CASSQETSGSLSYEQYF. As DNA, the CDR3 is TGCGCCAGCAGCCAAGAGACTAGCGGGAGTCTCAGCTACGAGCAGTACTTC.

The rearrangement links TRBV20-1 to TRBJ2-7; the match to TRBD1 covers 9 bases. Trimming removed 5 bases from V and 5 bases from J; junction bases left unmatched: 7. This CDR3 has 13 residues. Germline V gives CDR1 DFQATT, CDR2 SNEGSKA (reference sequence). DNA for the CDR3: TGCAGTGCTCCCGGGACAGGGCTCCACGAGCAGTACTTC. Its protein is CSAPGTGLHEQYF.

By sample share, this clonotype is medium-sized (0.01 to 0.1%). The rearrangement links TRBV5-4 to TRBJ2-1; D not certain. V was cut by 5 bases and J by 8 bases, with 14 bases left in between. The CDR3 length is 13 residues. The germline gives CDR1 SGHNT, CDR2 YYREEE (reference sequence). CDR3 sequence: CASRYLQRDEQFF. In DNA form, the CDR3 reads TGTGCCAGCAGGTATCTCCAGCGCGATGAGCAGTTCTTC.

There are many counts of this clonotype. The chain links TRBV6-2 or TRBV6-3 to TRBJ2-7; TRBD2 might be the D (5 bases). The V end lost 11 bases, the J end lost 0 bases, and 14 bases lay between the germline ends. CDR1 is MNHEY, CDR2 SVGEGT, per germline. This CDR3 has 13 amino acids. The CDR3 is CAAGRGNSYEQYF. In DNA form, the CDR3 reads TGTGCCGCCGGGCGAGGGAACTCCTACGAGCAGTACTTC.

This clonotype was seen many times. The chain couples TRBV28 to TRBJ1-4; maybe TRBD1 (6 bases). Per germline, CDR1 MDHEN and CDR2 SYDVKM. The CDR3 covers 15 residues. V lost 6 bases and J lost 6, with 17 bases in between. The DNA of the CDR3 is TGTGCCAGCAGCCGCTGGGGGGCCGCGGATGAAAAACTGTTTTTT. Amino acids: CASSRWGAADEKLFF.

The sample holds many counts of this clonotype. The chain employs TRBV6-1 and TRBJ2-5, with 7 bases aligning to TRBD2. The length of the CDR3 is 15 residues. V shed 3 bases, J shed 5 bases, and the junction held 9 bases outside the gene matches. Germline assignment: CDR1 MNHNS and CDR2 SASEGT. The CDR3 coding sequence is TGTGCCAGCAGTGATCCGTTGGAGGGAGGGGAGACCCAGTACTTC. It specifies CASSDPLEGGETQYF.

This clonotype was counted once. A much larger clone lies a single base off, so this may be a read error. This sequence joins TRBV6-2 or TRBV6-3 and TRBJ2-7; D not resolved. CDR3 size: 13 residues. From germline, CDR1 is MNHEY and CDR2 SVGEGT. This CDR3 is CTSSYSIGYEQYF. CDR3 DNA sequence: TGTACCAGCAGTTACTCGATAGGGTACGAGCAGTACTTC.

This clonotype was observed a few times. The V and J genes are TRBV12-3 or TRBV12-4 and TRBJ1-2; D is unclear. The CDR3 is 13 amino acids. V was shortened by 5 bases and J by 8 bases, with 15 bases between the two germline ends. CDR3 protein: CASSPTSLRGYTF. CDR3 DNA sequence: TGTGCCAGCAGTCCCACATCGTTACGAGGCTACACCTTC.

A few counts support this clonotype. CDR3: CAISEMRAWRDLNYEQYF. The CDR3 DNA sequence: TGTGCCATCAGTGAAATGCGGGCCTGGCGGGATCTTAACTACGAGCAGTACTTC. The genes are TRBV10-3 and TRBJ2-7; a weak D match, TRBD2 (6 bases). Germline-derived CDR1 and CDR2 are ENHRY and SYGVKD. Trimming stripped 3 bases from V and 3 bases from J, with 24 bases between. CDR3 length equals 18 residues.

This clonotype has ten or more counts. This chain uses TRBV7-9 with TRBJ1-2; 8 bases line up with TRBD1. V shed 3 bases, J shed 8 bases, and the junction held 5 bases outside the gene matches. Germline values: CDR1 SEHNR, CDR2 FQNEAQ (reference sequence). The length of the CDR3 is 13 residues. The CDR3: CASSLDREQGYTF. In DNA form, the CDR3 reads TGTGCCAGCAGCTTGGACAGGGAACAGGGCTACACCTTC.

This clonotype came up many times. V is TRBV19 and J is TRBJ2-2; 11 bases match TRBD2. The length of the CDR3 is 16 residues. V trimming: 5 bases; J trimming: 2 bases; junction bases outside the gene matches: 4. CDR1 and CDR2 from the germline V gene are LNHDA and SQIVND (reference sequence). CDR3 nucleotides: TGTGCCAGTAGTGCCGGGACTAGCGGTAACACCGGGGAGCTGTTTTTT. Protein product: CASSAGTSGNTGELFF. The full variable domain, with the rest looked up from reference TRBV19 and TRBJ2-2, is DGGITQSPKYLFRKEGQNVTLSCEQNLNHDAMYWYRQDPGQGLRLIYYSQIVNDFQKGDIAEGYSVSREKKESFPLTVTSAQKNPTAFYLCASSAGTSGNTGELFFGEGSRLTVL.

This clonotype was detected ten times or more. The CDR3 here is CASSLEPAAMNTEAFF. The CDR3 coding sequence is TGCGCCAGCAGCTTGGAACCGGCAGCAATGAACACTGAAGCTTTCTTT. The chain has TRBV5-1 and TRBJ1-1; D unresolved. The CDR3 spans 16 residues. Trimming cost V 0 bases and J 0 bases, with 12 bases left between them. Germline V gene lookup returns CDR1 SGHRS and CDR2 YFSETQ.

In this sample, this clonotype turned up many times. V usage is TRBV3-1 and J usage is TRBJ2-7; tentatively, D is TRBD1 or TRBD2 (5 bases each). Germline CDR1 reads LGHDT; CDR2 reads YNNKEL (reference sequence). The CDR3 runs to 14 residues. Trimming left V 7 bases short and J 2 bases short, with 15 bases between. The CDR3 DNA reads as TGTGCCAGCACCCCACGGGACGGTGCCTACGAGCAGTACTTC. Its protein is CASTPRDGAYEQYF.

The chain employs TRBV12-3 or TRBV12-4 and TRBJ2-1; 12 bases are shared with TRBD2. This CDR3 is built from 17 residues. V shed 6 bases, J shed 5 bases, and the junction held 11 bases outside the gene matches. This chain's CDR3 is CASSSLAGGIMNNEQFF. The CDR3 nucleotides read TGTGCCAGCAGCTCCCTAGCGGGAGGGATAATGAACAATGAGCAGTTCTTC.

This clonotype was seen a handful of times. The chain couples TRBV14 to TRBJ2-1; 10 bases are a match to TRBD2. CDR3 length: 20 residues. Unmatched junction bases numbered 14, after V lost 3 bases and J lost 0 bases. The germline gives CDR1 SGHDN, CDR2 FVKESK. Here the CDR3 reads CASSQATGTSAPLSYNEQFF. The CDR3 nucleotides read TGTGCCAGCAGCCAGGCCACCGGGACTAGCGCCCCCCTCTCCTACAATGAGCAGTTCTTC.